This TCR beta chain came from a study of blood T cells in healthy people across ages. Study-level findings and limits: Calculation of diversity from one million T cells yielded estimates considered to be underestimates. A roughly linear age-dependent decrease characterized TCR beta diversity per million T cells.

On this clonotype: Its specificity is not known.

RNA extraction gave at least 6 micrograms of total RNA per sample. A sample-barcoded 5' primer and a J-beta primer mix were used in a second PCR of roughly 7 to 12 cycles. Each cDNA was tagged by a template-switch adaptor containing 12 random nucleotides. TCRdb re-analysed the 5' RACE reads in MiXCR, keeping a single row per CDR3 protein. The table shows roughly 1,300,000 distinct CDR3 sequences, with approximately 63% occurring only once. Specimen: blood. The TCR was taken from a man younger than 35 in good health.

The chain's CDR3 is CSVGWGTAQPQHF. CDR3 DNA: TGCAGCGTTGGGTGGGGGACGGCTCAGCCCCAGCATTTT. V is TRBV29-1 and J is TRBJ1-5; the D gene is possibly TRBD1 (5 bases). Looked up from germline, CDR1 is SQVTM and CDR2 is ANQGSEA. This CDR3 is 13 amino acids long. V lost 4 bases, J lost 6 bases, and 13 bases lay in between.